A selection of T cell receptor beta chains follows, all from one sample in a study of vaccination and CD4 T cells after COVID-19. Which antigens these TCRs recognize remains unknown. From the PCR reads, TCRdb called clonotypes with MiXCR, one entry per CDR3 protein. The data contain nearly 7,000 distinct CDR3 sequences, 70% to 80% of them singletons. The sample taken for sequencing was CD4+ T cells from blood, cultured in vitro. The receptors come from a human donor who had recovered from COVID-19. The CDR3 runs from the conserved cysteine through the conserved F or W. A D gene is named only where the DNA matches it firmly. The listing skips clone size in some rows; elsewhere it reads once, few, many or a size class.

TRBJ2-1,TRBD1,TRBV24-1,-,TGTGCCACCAGTGATTTGTCAGGGGGCAATGAGCAGTTCTTC,CATSDLSGGNEQFF
TRBJ2-7,-,TRBV11-2,once,TGTGCCAGCAGCCCGAGGGACGGAGCCTACGAGCAGTACTTC,CASSPRDGAYEQYF
TRBJ1-1,-,TRBV7-6,-,TGTGCCAGCAGCTTAGAAATGAACACTGAAGCTTTCTTT,CASSLEMNTEAFF
TRBJ1-2,-,TRBV3-1,-,TGTGCCAGCAGCAAGGGTGCGGGAGGATCCAACTATGGCTACACCTTC,CASSKGAGGSNYGYTF
TRBJ2-1,TRBD2,TRBV2,-,TGTGCCAGCAGTAGGACTAGCGGGACTTGGAATGAGCAGTTCTTC,CASSRTSGTWNEQFF
TRBJ2-7,-,TRBV7-9,-,TGTGCCAGCAGCGGAGGAGGGTACGAGCAGTACTTC,CASSGGGYEQYF
TRBJ1-2,-,TRBV6-2/TRBV6-3,once,TGTGCCAGCAGTTACTCGAGTGGCTACACCTTC,CASSYSSGYTF
TRBJ1-2,-,TRBV7-9,-,TGTGCCAGCAGCTTAGAGGTCGGAAACTATGGCTACACCTTC,CASSLEVGNYGYTF
TRBJ2-1,-,TRBV7-8,once,TGTGCCAGCAGCTTAGTGTCAGGGTGGGACAATGAGCAGTTCTTC,CASSLVSGWDNEQFF
TRBJ2-1,-,TRBV6-1,few,TGTGCCAGCAGCCTCGTGGGGGCTAATTACAATGAGCAGTTCTTC,CASSLVGANYNEQFF
TRBJ2-5,TRBD2,TRBV20-1,-,TGCAGTGCTACCCCAAGGGCGGGGGGTAGCGTAGAGACCCAGTACTTC,CSATPRAGGSVETQYF
TRBJ1-3,-,TRBV6-1,few,TGTGCCAGCAGTGAAAACAGGGGAAACACCATATATTTT,CASSENRGNTIYF
TRBJ1-5,-,TRBV28,-,TGTGCCAGCAACGAAAGAGGCAGGATTAGGCAGCCCCAGCATTTT,CASNERGRIRQPQHF
TRBJ2-4,TRBD2,TRBV14,-,TGTGCCAGCAGCCCTCTAGGGGAGGGGCTAGCCAAAAACATTCAGTACTTC,CASSPLGEGLAKNIQYF
TRBJ1-1,-,TRBV7-6,-,TGTGCCAGCAGCTTAGCCTTGGCAGGGGATGATGAAGCTTTCTTT,CASSLALAGDDEAFF
TRBJ1-1,TRBD1,TRBV6-4,-,TGTGCCAGCAGTCCCGGTGGGACAGGGGGCACTGAAGCTTTCTTT,CASSPGGTGGTEAFF
TRBJ1-1,TRBD1,TRBV2,-,TGTGCCAGCAGTGATGAGGGACAGGGGAGGACTGAAGCTTTCTTT,CASSDEGQGRTEAFF
TRBJ1-5,-,TRBV15,few,TGTGCCACCAGCAGAGATACCAGGGGCAATCAGCCCCAGCATTTT,CATSRDTRGNQPQHF
TRBJ1-2,TRBD1,TRBV30,-,TGTGCCTGGAGTGGGACAGGAGATAACTATGGCTACACCTTC,CAWSGTGDNYGYTF
TRBJ1-2,-,TRBV20-1,-,TGCAGTGCCCTTACCTTTGCGTGGGGGGCGCAACTGGAATATGGCTACACCTTC,CSALTFAWGAQLEYGYTF
TRBJ2-3,TRBD1,TRBV7-2,-,TGTGCCAGCAGCCCGGACAGGGGGCAAGATACGCAGTATTTT,CASSPDRGQDTQYF
TRBJ1-6,-,TRBV6-1,-,TGTGCCAGCAGCTTAGGGATCTCCTATAATTCACCCCTCCACTTT,CASSLGISYNSPLHF
TRBJ2-6,TRBD1,TRBV7-9,-,TGTGCCAGCAGCCCGGGACAGGGCTTCTCTGGGGCCAACGTCCTGACTTTC,CASSPGQGFSGANVLTF
TRBJ2-7,TRBD1,TRBV6-1,-,TGTGCCAGCAGTACCGGGACAGGGAACAACGAGCAGTACTTC,CASSTGTGNNEQYF
TRBJ2-2,TRBD1,TRBV7-8,-,TGTGCCAGCAGCGCCTCCGGGACAGGCGGGACCGGGGAGCTGTTTTTT,CASSASGTGGTGELFF
TRBJ1-5,TRBD1,TRBV7-3,once,TGTGCCAGCAGCGTTACAGGGGGCGTAGGTCAGCCCCAGCATTTT,CASSVTGGVGQPQHF
TRBJ1-5,-,TRBV5-8,once,TGTGCCAGCAGCTTTGGAGCAGGGGTTCAGCCCCAGCATTTT,CASSFGAGVQPQHF
TRBJ2-2,TRBD2,TRBV24-1,-,TGTGCCACCAGTGATTTTCTGACTAGCGGGGGCAACACCGGGGAGCTGTTTTTT,CATSDFLTSGGNTGELFF
TRBJ1-5,TRBD1,TRBV20-1,-,TGCAGTGCTAGTCCCGGGACAGGGCGCTTCAATCAGCCCCAGCATTTT,CSASPGTGRFNQPQHF
TRBJ2-5,TRBD2,TRBV15,-,TGTGCCACCAGCAGCGGGGGGGGAAAAGAGACCCAGTACTTC,CATSSGGGKETQYF
TRBJ2-3,-,TRBV6-5,-,TGTGCCAGCAGTTACTCGGGGGTAACCAGCACAGATACGCAGTATTTT,CASSYSGVTSTDTQYF
TRBJ1-2,TRBD1,TRBV7-9,-,TGTGCCAGCAGTCAAGCAGGGGGCGCAGATGGCTACACCTTC,CASSQAGGADGYTF
TRBJ2-6,-,TRBV7-2,-,TGTGCCAGCAGCTTGAAGGCCAACGTCCTGACTTTC,CASSLKANVLTF
TRBJ2-4,-,TRBV2,few,TGTGCCAGCAGTGTGGAGAGACTAGACAAGGGGAACATTCAGTACTTC,CASSVERLDKGNIQYF
TRBJ1-5,TRBD1,TRBV10-3,-,TGTGCCATCAGTGAGTCGACAGCAGGGGGCGCCAGTCAGCCCCAGCATTTT,CAISESTAGGASQPQHF
TRBJ2-2,-,TRBV5-1,-,TGCGCCAGCAGCTTCGACTACACCGGGGAGCTGTTTTTT,CASSFDYTGELFF
TRBJ2-3,TRBD2,TRBV20-1,-,TGCAGTGCTACCATAGCGGGAGTTGAGCATTTT,CSATIAGVEHF